A single sample gave rise to the 19 T cell receptor beta chains below, sequenced in a study of Graves' ophthalmopathy and Graves' hyperthyroidism. RNA transcripts served as template for amplifying TCR beta CDR3 sequences. A first-round RT-PCR used HTBI primers, followed by a second-round multiplex PCR. One entry per CDR3 protein, called by TCRdb with MiXCR from the multiplex PCR reads. This table has hundreds of thousands of distinct CDR3 sequences, more than 40% appearing once. Sequencing used peripheral blood. These receptors came from an adult man with Graves' ophthalmopathy.

V and J are TRBV10-3 and TRBJ1-2, with a tentative D call TRBD1 (5 bases). The CDR3 covers 14 residues. The germline gives CDR1 ENHRY, CDR2 SYGVKD. Trimming left V 6 bases short and J 0 bases short, with 11 bases between. The CDR3, as DNA: TGTGCCATCAGGGGGGATCTATCTAACTATGGCTACACCTTC. Its protein product is CAIRGDLSNYGYTF.

The V gene is TRBV29-1, the J gene TRBJ1-4, with TRBD1 matching over 11 bases. The CDR3 extends over 15 amino acids. Per the germline V gene, CDR1 is SQVTM and CDR2 is ANQGSEA. After removal of 4 bases from V and 3 bases from J, the junction contained 4 bases not matched to a gene. The CDR3 DNA reads as TGCAGCGTTGGGACAGGGGGCTCGGCTAATGAAAAACTGTTTTTT. Its protein is CSVGTGGSANEKLFF.

This clonotype appeared a few times. The V call is TRBV7-9, the J call TRBJ2-7, with D possibly being TRBD2 (5 bases). From germline, CDR1 is SEHNR and CDR2 FQNEAQ (reference sequence). The CDR3 sequence is 14 residues long. V lost 0 bases and J lost 5, with 11 bases in between. CDR3 DNA sequence: TGTGCCAGCAGCTTAGCGGGAAGCGGAAACGAGCAGTACTTC. This encodes CASSLAGSGNEQYF.

Comments on this clonotype: A clone one base away is much larger, so this may be a read error. The chain employs TRBV7-9 and TRBJ2-5; D remains ambiguous. In germline, CDR1 is SEHNR, CDR2 FQNEAQ (reference sequence). CDR3 length: 15 amino acids. V lost 5 bases to trimming and J lost 2 bases, with 15 bases between them. CDR3: CASSLGAPLQETQYF. CDR3 bases: TGTGCCAGCAGCCTCGGCGCGCCGTTACAAGAGACCCAGTACTTC. The variable domain in full, with the rest retrieved from reference TRBV7-9 and TRBJ2-5, is DTGVSQNPRHKITKRGQNVTFRCDPISEHNRLYWYRQTLGQGPEFLTYFQNEAQLEKSRLLSDRFSAERPKGSFSTLEIQRTEQGDSAMYLCASSLGAPLQETQYFGPGTRLLVL.

This sequence joins TRBV11-2 and TRBJ2-5, with 9 bases lining up with TRBD2. CDR1 and CDR2 from the germline V gene are SGHAT and FQNNGV. CDR3 length equals 15 residues. The V segment lost 3 bases and the J segment 4 bases; nucleotides outside the gene matches: 6. CDR3 region: CASSFGGRAGETQYF. The DNA of the CDR3 is TGTGCCAGCAGCTTCGGCGGGAGGGCCGGAGAGACCCAGTACTTC.

This chain uses TRBV5-6 with TRBJ2-5; TRBD2 matches at 8 bases. The CDR3 length is 15 residues. The V gene end was trimmed by 0 bases and the J gene end by 2 bases; junction bases not matched to a gene: 3. Per the germline V gene, CDR1 is SGHDT and CDR2 is YYEEEE. The CDR3 DNA reads TGTGCCAGCAGCTTGGCCTCTAGCGGGCAAGAGACCCAGTACTTC. Its protein is CASSLASSGQETQYF.

The chain couples TRBV5-6 to TRBJ2-7, with 8 bases that match TRBD2. V trimming: 4 bases; J trimming: 3 bases; junction bases outside the gene matches: 6. The CDR3 is 14 residues long. CDR1 and CDR2 from the germline V gene are SGHDT and YYEEEE. The CDR3 protein is CASSMTSDVYEQYF. The CDR3 coding sequence is TGTGCCAGCAGCATGACTAGCGACGTCTACGAGCAGTACTTC. The full variable domain, completed using reference TRBV5-6 and TRBJ2-7, is DAGVTQSPTHLIKTRGQQVTLRCSPKSGHDTVSWYQQALGQGPQFIFQYYEEEERQRGNFPDRFSGHQFPNYSSELNVNALLLGDSALYLCASSMTSDVYEQYFGPGTRLTVT.

At least ten counts were recorded for this clonotype. The chain has TRBV11-2 and TRBJ2-7; perhaps TRBD2 as D (6 bases). There are 14 residues in the CDR3. The V gene lost 2 bases and the J gene lost 2 bases, with 10 bases spanning the gap. Germline V gene data show CDR1 as SGHAT and CDR2 as FQNNGV. CDR3 DNA sequence: TGTGCCAGCAGCTTATGGGGGGATCCCTACGAGCAGTACTTC. Amino acids: CASSLWGDPYEQYF.

Comment on this clonotype: With a much larger clone just one base away, this may be a read error. This chain connects TRBV7-9 to TRBJ2-2, with D possibly TRBD2 on 5 matching bases. Trimming pared 10 bases from V and 5 bases from J, leaving 11 bases between. Germline V CDR1 and CDR2: SEHNR, FQNEAQ (reference sequence). The length of the CDR3 is 12 residues. This chain's CDR3 is CATARETGELFF. DNA for the CDR3: TGTGCCACAGCAAGGGAGACCGGGGAGCTGTTTTTT.

In its sample, this clonotype was seen many times. The rearrangement uses TRBV19 and TRBJ2-7; D gene unclear. Trimming shortened V by 5 bases and J by 7 bases, and 9 bases separated the two germline ends. The CDR3 is 11 amino acids. CDR1 is LNHDA and CDR2 is SQIVND in the germline V gene (reference sequence). CDR3 in DNA: TGTGCCAGTAGTGGATACTTGGAGCAGTACTTC. Its protein is CASSGYLEQYF. The complete variable domain, with remaining parts taken from reference TRBV19 and TRBJ2-7, reads DGGITQSPKYLFRKEGQNVTLSCEQNLNHDAMYWYRQDPGQGLRLIYYSQIVNDFQKGDIAEGYSVSREKKESFPLTVTSAQKNPTAFYLCASSGYLEQYFGPGTRLTVT.

A remark on this clonotype: This may arise from a read error, as a much more abundant clone is one base away. CDR3 residues: CASSLRLAWEQEAQYF. CDR3 nucleotide sequence: TGTGCCAGCAGCTTGCGTCTAGCGTGGGAACAAGAGGCCCAGTACTTC. The chain links TRBV7-2 to TRBJ2-5; tentative D call: TRBD2 (6 bases). Germline V CDR1 and CDR2: SGHTA, FQGNSA. The CDR3 has 16 amino acids. Full variable domain (remainder filled in from reference TRBV7-2 and TRBJ2-5): GAGVSQSPSNKVTEKGKDVELRCDPISGHTALYWYRQSLGQGLEFLIYFQGNSAPDKSGLPSDRFSAERTGGSVSTLTIQRTQQEDSAVYLCASSLRLAWEQEAQYFGPGTRLLVL.

The V and J genes are TRBV25-1 and TRBJ1-5; D gene ambiguous. Looked up from germline, CDR1 is MGHDK and CDR2 is SYGVNS. Trimming left V 5 bases short and J 0 bases short, with 8 bases between. The CDR3 has 14 amino acids. Here the CDR3 reads CASSRMVSNQPQHF. CDR3 nucleotides: TGTGCCAGCAGTCGGATGGTTAGCAATCAGCCCCAGCATTTT.

This rearrangement joins TRBV11-2 to TRBJ1-6; possibly TRBD1 for D (6 bases). CDR1 and CDR2 (germline): SGHAT, FQNNGV. Trimming removed 11 bases at V and 8 bases at J, with 13 bases between. The CDR3 loop spans 12 amino acids. CDR3 bases: TGTGCCTGGGGGCGGGTCGATTCACCCCTCCACTTT. Amino acid sequence: CAWGRVDSPLHF. Full variable domain (rest looked up from reference TRBV11-2 and TRBJ1-6): EAGVAQSPRYKIIEKRQSVAFWCNPISGHATLYWYQQILGQGPKLLIQFQNNGVVDDSQLPKDRFSAERLKGVDSTLKIQPAKLEDSAVYLCAWGRVDSPLHFGNGTRLTVT.

The rearrangement uses TRBV12-5 and TRBJ2-5, with 9 bases identical to TRBD2. V dropped 3 bases and J dropped 4; count of bases not matched to a gene: 0. This CDR3 is 13 amino acids long. The germline CDR1 and CDR2 sequences are LGHNT and FRNRAP. This chain's CDR3 is CASGLLAGETQYF. The CDR3 DNA reads as TGTGCTAGTGGTTTACTAGCGGGAGAGACCCAGTACTTC. The full variable domain, in which reference TRBV12-5 and TRBJ2-5 provide the parts outside the CDR3, is DARVTQTPRHKVTEMGQEVTMRCQPILGHNTVFWYRQTMMQGLELLAYFRNRAPLDDSGMPKDRFSAEMPDATLATLKIQPSEPRDSAVYFCASGLLAGETQYFGPGTRLLVL.

The chain has TRBV29-1 and TRBJ2-7; TRBD2 matches at 7 bases. CDR1 and CDR2 from the germline V gene are SQVTM and ANQGSEA. V shed 4 bases, J shed 1 base, and the junction held 13 bases outside the gene matches. This CDR3 contains 16 residues. CDR3 in DNA: TGCAGCGTTGTAGTAACTGGCGGGAGTTCGTCCTACGAGCAGTACTTC. Its protein product is CSVVVTGGSSSYEQYF.

This clonotype was observed many times. This chain uses TRBV10-3 with TRBJ1-2; TRBD1 is a possible D gene (5 bases). Germline lookup yields CDR1 ENHRY and CDR2 SYGVKD. The CDR3 consists of 12 residues. Trimming took off 10 bases at V and 3 bases at J, with 12 bases between the two ends. In DNA, the CDR3 is TGTGCCAGCCAGGGTAGGGACTATGGCTACACCTTC. Amino acid sequence: CASQGRDYGYTF.

The gene calls are TRBV29-1 and TRBJ1-2; no clear D. Germline V gene lookup returns CDR1 SQVTM and CDR2 ANQGSEA. This CDR3 comprises 13 residues. Trimming shortened V by 0 bases and J by 6 bases, and 11 bases separated the two germline ends. The CDR3 DNA reads as TGCAGCGTTGAAGATCCGAGGGATGATGGCTACACCTTC. Translated: CSVEDPRDDGYTF.

The chain couples TRBV9 to TRBJ1-1; 7 bases are a match to TRBD1. Germline CDR1 SGDLS, CDR2 YYNGEE. V shed 2 bases and J 3 bases; nucleotides not matched to a gene: 10. The CDR3 sequence is 16 residues long. The CDR3 sequence is CASSVEAQGGDTEAFF. For the CDR3, the DNA is TGTGCCAGCAGCGTGGAGGCTCAGGGGGGAGACACTGAAGCTTTCTTT. Supplemented by reference TRBV9 and TRBJ1-1, the full variable domain reads DSGVTQTPKHLITATGQRVTLRCSPRSGDLSVYWYQQSLDQGLQFLIQYYNGEERAKGNILERFSAQQFPDLHSELNLSSLELGDSALYFCASSVEAQGGDTEAFFGQGTRLTVV.

The chain joins TRBV7-8 to TRBJ2-2; 7 positions match TRBD2. The ends lost 2 bases at V and 7 bases at J; junction bases unmatched: 10. The V gene's germline CDR1 is SGHVS and CDR2 FQNEAQ. The CDR3 has 16 residues. Written as DNA, the CDR3 is TGTGCCAGCAGCTTAAATCTCGGACTAGATAACGGGGAGCTGTTTTTT. Translating gives CASSLNLGLDNGELFF.